The 19 T cell receptor beta chains listed next were all sequenced from one sample in a study of CD8 T cells in ankylosing spondylitis. TCRdb re-called the 5' RACE reads with MiXCR, one entry per CDR3 protein. The sample contains roughly 130,000 distinct CDR3 sequences, about 6.4% of which appear only once. Sequencing was performed on blood, either unsorted or a sorted T cell fraction (not recorded which). These receptors all stem from a male donor with ankylosing spondylitis or in good health (not recorded which).

This clonotype was picked up many times. V usage is TRBV5-6 and J usage is TRBJ1-2; D uncertain. Trimming cost V 1 base and J 2 bases, with 9 bases left between them. Per germline, CDR1 SGHDT and CDR2 YYEEEE. This CDR3 is built from 14 residues. In DNA form, the CDR3 reads TGTGCCAGCAGCTTGCGGCGGCAGAACTATGGCTACACCTTC. It is translated as CASSLRRQNYGYTF.

This clonotype was picked up many times. The genes are TRBV6-1 and TRBJ1-3; D remains unclear. CDR3 length: 14 amino acids. V shed 5 bases and J shed 0 bases, with 8 bases lying between them. In germline, CDR1 is MNHNS, CDR2 SASEGT. The CDR3 sequence: CASSPSYSGNTIYF. DNA of the CDR3: TGTGCCAGCAGTCCTTCCTACTCTGGAAACACCATATATTTT.

The sample holds many counts of this clonotype. The chain has TRBV28 and TRBJ2-3; 8 bases fit TRBD1. Germline V lookup: CDR1 MDHEN, CDR2 SYDVKM. The CDR3 totals 15 residues. Trimming removed 6 bases from V and 2 bases from J; junction bases left unmatched: 7. The CDR3 loop reads CASSPGQDFTDTQYF. The DNA of the CDR3 is TGTGCCAGCAGCCCGGGACAGGACTTCACAGATACGCAGTATTTT.

This clonotype was seen ten or more times. The rearrangement links TRBV4-2 to TRBJ2-1; TRBD1 is a possible D gene (6 bases). V was clipped by 0 bases and J by 2 bases, with 11 bases between them. CDR3 length: 16 amino acids. CDR1 and CDR2 from the germline V gene are LGHNA and YNFKEQ. This CDR3 is CASSQESSGAYNEQFF. The CDR3 region has the DNA TGTGCCAGCAGCCAAGAGTCGTCAGGGGCCTACAATGAGCAGTTCTTC.

This clonotype occurred many times. The chain carries TRBV5-5 and TRBJ2-5; possibly TRBD1 or TRBD2 for D (5 bases each). CDR1 and CDR2 from the germline V gene are SGHKS and YYEKEE (reference sequence). V gave up 5 bases and J gave up 5 bases, with 22 bases separating them. This CDR3 is 16 amino acids long. In nucleotides, the CDR3 is TGTGCCAGCAGACATGCTGGGGGTCGGGCGGCGGAGACCCAGTACTTC. It codes for CASRHAGGRAAETQYF.

This clonotype was seen many times. The J gene is TRBJ1-2, the V gene TRBV12-3 or TRBV12-4; D is ambiguous. V lost 7 bases and J lost 8, with 14 bases in between. The CDR3 extends over 12 amino acids. The CDR3 DNA follows: TGTGCCAGCAACCACCAGACGGGGGGCTACACCTTC. Its protein is CASNHQTGGYTF.

The chain couples TRBV7-9 to TRBJ2-5, with D uncertain. V gave up 3 bases and J gave up 1 base, with 6 bases separating them. Germline V gives CDR1 SEHNR, CDR2 FQNEAQ (reference sequence). The length of the CDR3 is 13 residues. CDR3 bases: TGTGCCAGCAGCTTGTCGGGCCAAGAGACCCAGTACTTC. Translation gives CASSLSGQETQYF.

Ten or more counts support this clonotype. The chain uses TRBV20-1 and TRBJ2-2, with 14 bases lining up with TRBD2. Germline assignment: CDR1 DFQATT and CDR2 SNEGSKA (reference sequence). The CDR3 totals 14 residues. V was pared by 7 bases and J by 7 bases, with 5 bases of the junction left unmatched. The CDR3 nucleotides are TGCAGTGGACTAGCGGGGGGGCAGGACGGGGAGCTGTTTTTT. Its translation is CSGLAGGQDGELFF.

This clonotype was seen ten or more times. This chain links TRBV28 with TRBJ2-5; a possible D gene is TRBD2 (6 bases). Trimming shortened V by 3 bases and J by 5 bases, and 16 bases separated the two germline ends. The CDR3 loop spans 15 amino acids. Germline-derived CDR1 and CDR2 are MDHEN and SYDVKM. The CDR3 is CASSLVLAMRETQYF. In DNA form, the CDR3 reads TGTGCCAGCAGTTTGGTACTAGCAATGCGTGAGACCCAGTACTTC.

The sample holds many counts of this clonotype. This rearrangement joins TRBV6-1 to TRBJ2-7; the D is unclear. Trimming took off 6 bases at V and 3 bases at J, with 12 bases between the two ends. CDR3 size: 13 residues. Germline CDR1 reads MNHNS; CDR2 reads SASEGT. CDR3 DNA sequence: TGTGCCAGCAGCCGACCGGACCACTACGAGCAGTACTTC. This sequence encodes CASSRPDHYEQYF.

The sample holds many counts of this clonotype. The rearrangement links TRBV5-1 to TRBJ2-3; no firm D call. Germline assignment: CDR1 SGHRS and CDR2 YFSETQ. Trimming cost V 4 bases and J 4 bases, with 4 bases left between them. The CDR3 is 11 amino acids. CDR3 sequence reads: CASSEADTQYF. In DNA form, the CDR3 reads TGCGCCAGCAGCGAAGCAGATACGCAGTATTTT.

In this sample, this clonotype turned up many times. This chain uses TRBV5-1 with TRBJ1-2; D is ambiguous. Trimming pared 4 bases from V and 4 bases from J, leaving 14 bases between. CDR1 SGHRS and CDR2 YFSETQ come from the germline V gene. The CDR3 covers 14 residues. The CDR3 protein is CASSVGGDLYGYTF. The CDR3 region has the DNA TGCGCCAGCAGCGTTGGTGGCGACCTCTATGGCTACACCTTC.

This clonotype occurred many times. The chain joins TRBV7-9 to TRBJ2-2; 10 bases align to TRBD2. The germline gives CDR1 SEHNR, CDR2 FQNEAQ (reference sequence). The length of the CDR3 is 16 residues. With V trimmed by 3 bases and J by 1 base, 2 bases remained unmatched. In DNA form, the CDR3 reads TGTGCCAGCAGCTTTCGGACTAGCGGGAACACCGGGGAGCTGTTTTTT. Its protein product is CASSFRTSGNTGELFF.

The sample holds many counts of this clonotype. The chain recombines TRBV5-1 with TRBJ2-7, with TRBD1 identical over 8 bases. The V and J ends lost 3 bases and 5 bases, in that order; junction bases with no gene match: 4. The germline V gene has CDR1 SGHRS and CDR2 YFSETQ. CDR3 length: 13 residues. The CDR3 is CASSSPGQDEQYF. CDR3 nucleotides: TGCGCCAGCAGCTCCCCGGGACAGGACGAGCAGTACTTC.

This clonotype has a count of ten or more. The chain recombines TRBV7-9 with TRBJ2-7; D might be TRBD1 (6 bases). Germline V gene sequence: CDR1 SEHNR, CDR2 FQNEAQ (reference sequence). The ends were cut back, 4 bases at V and 2 bases at J, with 15 bases in the middle. This CDR3 comprises 15 residues. CDR3 region: CASSSYSRGTYEQYF. The CDR3 bases are TGTGCCAGCAGCTCCTATTCCAGGGGAACCTACGAGCAGTACTTC.

This clonotype was picked up many times. The CDR3 nucleotides are TGTGCCAGCAGTTTCCCCGCGGGGTCCACTCTAGCCAAAAACATTCAGTACTTC. Protein sequence: CASSFPAGSTLAKNIQYF. This chain joins TRBV28 and TRBJ2-4, with a tentative D call TRBD2 (6 bases). The CDR3 has 18 amino acids. V lost 3 bases, J lost 0 bases, and 18 bases lay in between. The germline V gene has CDR1 MDHEN and CDR2 SYDVKM.

The table lists this clonotype with many counts. The V call is TRBV5-1, the J call TRBJ2-1; no reliable D call. CDR1 is SGHRS, CDR2 YFSETQ, per germline. V was trimmed by 4 bases and J by 5 bases, leaving 16 bases between them. This CDR3 region has 15 residues. This CDR3 is CASSRFRSKDNEQFF. CDR3 DNA sequence: TGCGCCAGCAGCCGGTTTAGGAGTAAGGACAATGAGCAGTTCTTC.

This clonotype was counted at least ten times. This chain links TRBV5-4 with TRBJ2-1; the match to TRBD2 covers 10 bases. V was pared by 2 bases and J by 4 bases, with 3 bases of the junction left unmatched. Germline lookup yields CDR1 SGHNT and CDR2 YYREEE (reference sequence). The length of the CDR3 is 15 residues. The CDR3 sequence: CASSLWTSGYNEQFF. The CDR3 bases are TGTGCCAGCAGCTTATGGACTAGCGGATACAATGAGCAGTTCTTC.

This clonotype was recorded many times. This sequence joins TRBV7-8 and TRBJ2-7; 8 nucleotides agree with TRBD2. Germline lookup yields CDR1 SGHVS and CDR2 FQNEAQ. CDR3 length: 15 residues. Losses at the gene ends were 3 bases for V and 3 bases for J; bases not matched to a gene: 7. CDR3 in DNA: TGTGCCAGCAGCTTCCCGGTTAGCGGGAACTACGAGCAGTACTTC. This codes for CASSFPVSGNYEQYF.